One and the same sample provided the 8 T cell receptor beta chains below, sequenced in a study of cytomegalovirus exposure and HLA in healthy donors. Vbeta (60) and Jbeta (13) primers were used in the PCR. Profiling relied on immunoSEQ multiplex PCR, and the TCRdb table lists in-frame clones only, not all of them. The repertoire includes 90,000 or so clones, 82% of them detected once, and 3% to 3.5% sits in the top ten. Sequencing input: PBMCs. Every receptor here comes from a man aged 25-40 years in good health and CMV-seropositive.

The chain recombines TRBV30 with TRBJ1-2; TRBD1 might be the D (5 bases). V lost 0 bases and J 4 bases, leaving 12 bases between the germline ends. Germline V gives CDR1 GTSNPN, CDR2 SVGIG (reference sequence). This CDR3 has 14 residues. For the CDR3, the DNA is TGTGCCTGGAGTGTACTAAACAGGTTCTATGGCTACACCTTC. Its translation: CAWSVLNRFYGYTF.

This clone was detected once. This sequence joins TRBV29-1 and TRBJ2-1; TRBD2 matches 10 bases. Germline V lookup: CDR1 SQVTM, CDR2 ANQGSEA. V dropped 3 bases and J dropped 0; count of bases not matched to a gene: 5. This CDR3 comprises 16 residues. CDR3 nucleotides: TGCAGCGTTGATAGTCCTAGCGGGAGCTCCTACAATGAGCAGTTCTTC. Residues: CSVDSPSGSSYNEQFF.

This clone came up a few times. In the same sample, other DNA sequences code for this CDR3. This chain uses TRBV7-2 with TRBJ1-5; 7 bases map to TRBD1. J gave up 2 bases and V 6 bases, and 1 base lay outside the gene matches. This CDR3 contains 13 residues. Germline assignment: CDR1 SGHTA and CDR2 FQGNSA. The chain's CDR3 is CASSGQGNQPQHF. The DNA for the CDR3 is TGTGCCAGCAGTGGACAGGGCAATCAGCCCCAGCATTTT. The full variable domain, with the rest looked up from reference TRBV7-2 and TRBJ1-5, is GAGVSQSPSNKVTEKGKDVELRCDPISGHTALYWYRQSLGQGLEFLIYFQGNSAPDKSGLPSDRFSAERTGGSVSTLTIQRTQQEDSAVYLCASSGQGNQPQHFGDGTRLSIL.

This chain joins TRBV6-1 and TRBJ2-1; 7 positions agree with TRBD1. With V trimmed by 6 bases and J by 0 bases, 5 bases remained unmatched. Germline-derived CDR1 and CDR2 are MNHNS and SASEGT. This CDR3 has 15 amino acids. The DNA for the CDR3 is TGTGCCAGCAGGAGGACAGGTGGCTCCTACAATGAGCAGTTCTTC. This gives the protein CASRRTGGSYNEQFF.

This chain connects TRBV5-1 to TRBJ2-3; D remains ambiguous. Germline values: CDR1 SGHRS, CDR2 YFSETQ. V lost 0 bases, J lost 5 bases, and 4 bases lay in between. The CDR3 is 12 amino acids. The CDR3 bases are TGCGCCAGCAGCTTGGGACTAGATACGCAGTATTTT. It encodes CASSLGLDTQYF.

The V call is TRBV4-3, the J call TRBJ2-3; TRBD2 matches 8 bases. The CDR3 loop spans 17 amino acids. The germline gives CDR1 LGHNA, CDR2 YSLEER. The V gene end was trimmed by 0 bases and the J gene end by 5 bases; junction bases not matched to a gene: 10. The chain's CDR3 is CASSQEILAGGVDTQYF. For the CDR3, the DNA is TGCGCCAGCAGCCAAGAAATTTTGGCGGGAGGCGTAGATACGCAGTATTTT.

The chain uses TRBV4-1 and TRBJ2-7; tentatively, D is TRBD2 (6 bases). The CDR3 has 13 residues. V lost 4 bases and J lost 5, with 12 bases in between. Germline lookup yields CDR1 MGHRA and CDR2 YSYEKL. The CDR3 sequence: CASSLFGGHEQYF. The CDR3 DNA sequence: TGCGCCAGCAGCCTATTCGGGGGACACGAGCAGTACTTC.

This clone was detected only a few times. The chain carries TRBV5-1 and TRBJ2-1; 7 bases map to TRBD2. In germline, CDR1 is SGHRS, CDR2 YFSETQ. The CDR3 has 15 residues. V trimming: 6 bases; J trimming: 2 bases; junction bases outside the gene matches: 8. CDR3 sequence (DNA): TGCGCCAGCACCCTGGGGGGGGGAGCCTACAATGAGCAGTTCTTC. It is translated as CASTLGGGAYNEQFF.